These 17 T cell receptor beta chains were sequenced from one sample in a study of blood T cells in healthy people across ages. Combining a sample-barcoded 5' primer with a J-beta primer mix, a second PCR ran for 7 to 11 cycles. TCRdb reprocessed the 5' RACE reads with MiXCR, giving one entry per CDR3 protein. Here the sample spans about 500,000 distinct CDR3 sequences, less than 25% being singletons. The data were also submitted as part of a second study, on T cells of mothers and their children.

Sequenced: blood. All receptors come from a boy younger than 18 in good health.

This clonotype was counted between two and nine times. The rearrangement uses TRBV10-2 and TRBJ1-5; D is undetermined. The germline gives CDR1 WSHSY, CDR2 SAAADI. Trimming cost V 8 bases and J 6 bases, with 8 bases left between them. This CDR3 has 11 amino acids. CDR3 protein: CASGRFQPQHF. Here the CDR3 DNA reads TGCGCCAGCGGCCGTTTTCAGCCCCAGCATTTT.

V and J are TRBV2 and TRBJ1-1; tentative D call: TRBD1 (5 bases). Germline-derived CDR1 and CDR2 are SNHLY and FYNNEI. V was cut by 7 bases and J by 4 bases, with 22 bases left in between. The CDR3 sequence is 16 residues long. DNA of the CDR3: TGTGCCAGCATATCAAGACAGCAGGGTTATGGCACTGAAGCTTTCTTT. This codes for CASISRQQGYGTEAFF.

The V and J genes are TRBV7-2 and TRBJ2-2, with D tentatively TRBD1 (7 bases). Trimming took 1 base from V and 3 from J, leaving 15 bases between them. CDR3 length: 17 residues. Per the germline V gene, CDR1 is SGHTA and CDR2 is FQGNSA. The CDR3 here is CASSLGSQGEDTGELFF. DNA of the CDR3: TGTGCCAGCAGCTTAGGGTCCCAGGGGGAGGACACCGGGGAGCTGTTTTTT.

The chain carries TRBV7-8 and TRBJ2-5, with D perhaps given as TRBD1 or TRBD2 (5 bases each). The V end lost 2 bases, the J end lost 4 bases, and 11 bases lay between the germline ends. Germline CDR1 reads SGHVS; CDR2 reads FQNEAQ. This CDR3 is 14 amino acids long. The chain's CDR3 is CASSLKRGAETQYF. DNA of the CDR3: TGTGCCAGCAGCTTAAAGAGAGGGGCAGAGACCCAGTACTTC.

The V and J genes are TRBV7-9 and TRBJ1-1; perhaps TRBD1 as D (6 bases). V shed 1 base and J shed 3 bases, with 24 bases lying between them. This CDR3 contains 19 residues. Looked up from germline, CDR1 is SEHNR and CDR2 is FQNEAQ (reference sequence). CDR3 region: CASSLVFGGASFEDTEAFF. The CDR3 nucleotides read TGTGCCAGCAGCTTAGTTTTTGGGGGGGCAAGTTTTGAGGACACTGAAGCTTTCTTT.

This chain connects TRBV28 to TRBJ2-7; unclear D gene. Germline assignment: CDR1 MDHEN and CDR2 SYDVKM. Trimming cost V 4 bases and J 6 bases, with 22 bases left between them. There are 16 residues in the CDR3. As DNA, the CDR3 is TGTGCCAGCAGTTCACGGCACCGATTGAAATGGAGCGAGCAGTACTTC. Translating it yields CASSSRHRLKWSEQYF. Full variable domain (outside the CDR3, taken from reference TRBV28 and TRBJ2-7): DVKVTQSSRYLVKRTGEKVFLECVQDMDHENMFWYRQDPGLGLRLIYFSYDVKMKEKGDIPEGYSVSREKKERFSLILESASTNQTSMYLCASSSRHRLKWSEQYFGPGTRLTVT.

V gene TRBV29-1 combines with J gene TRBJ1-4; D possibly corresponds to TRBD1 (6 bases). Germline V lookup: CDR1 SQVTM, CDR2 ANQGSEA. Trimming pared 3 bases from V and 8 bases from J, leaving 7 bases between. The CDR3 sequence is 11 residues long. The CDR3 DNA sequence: TGCAGCGTTGAGCAGGGGGAAAAACTGTTTTTT. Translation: CSVEQGEKLFF.

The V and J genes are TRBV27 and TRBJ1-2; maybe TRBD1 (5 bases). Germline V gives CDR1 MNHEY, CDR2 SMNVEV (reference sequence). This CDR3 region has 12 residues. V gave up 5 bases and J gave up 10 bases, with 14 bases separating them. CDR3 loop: CASSATGAIYTF. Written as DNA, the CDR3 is TGTGCCAGCAGTGCCACCGGGGCGATCTACACCTTC.

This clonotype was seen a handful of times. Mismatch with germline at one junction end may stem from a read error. Written as DNA, the CDR3 is TGTGCCAGCAGTCAGCTAGCGGGAGTCACCGAGCAGTGCTTC. Its translation is CASSQLAGVTEQCF. V is TRBV6-2 or TRBV6-3 and J is TRBJ2-7; 10 positions match TRBD2. Germline V gene sequence: CDR1 MNHEY, CDR2 SVGEGT. The CDR3 runs to 14 residues.

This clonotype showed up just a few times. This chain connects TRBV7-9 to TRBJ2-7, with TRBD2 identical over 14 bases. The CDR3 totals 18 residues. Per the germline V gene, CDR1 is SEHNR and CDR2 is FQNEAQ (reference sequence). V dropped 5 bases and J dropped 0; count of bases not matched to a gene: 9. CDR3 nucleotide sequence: TGTGCCAGCAGCCCCAGGACTAGCGGGGGGCCAAGCTCCTACGAGCAGTACTTC. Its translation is CASSPRTSGGPSSYEQYF.

CDR3 region: CASSLVTLTIQETQYF. The CDR3 DNA reads TGCGCCAGCAGCTTGGTTACCCTCACGATACAAGAGACCCAGTACTTC. The rearrangement uses TRBV5-1 and TRBJ2-5; D is unclear. Germline CDR1 is SGHRS and CDR2 is YFSETQ. This CDR3 spans 16 amino acids. V was pared by 0 bases and J by 2 bases, with 14 bases between.

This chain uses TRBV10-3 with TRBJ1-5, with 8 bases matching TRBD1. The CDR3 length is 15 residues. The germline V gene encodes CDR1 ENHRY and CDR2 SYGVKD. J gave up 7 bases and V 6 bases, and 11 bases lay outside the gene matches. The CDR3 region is CAIRDGQGMGQPQHF. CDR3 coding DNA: TGTGCCATCAGGGACGGACAGGGAATGGGGCAGCCCCAGCATTTT.

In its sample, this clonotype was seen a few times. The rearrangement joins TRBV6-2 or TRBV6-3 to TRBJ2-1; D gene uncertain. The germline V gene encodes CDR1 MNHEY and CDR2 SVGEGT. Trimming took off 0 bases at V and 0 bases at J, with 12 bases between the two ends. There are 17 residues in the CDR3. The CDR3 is CASSYSMRTSSYNEQFF. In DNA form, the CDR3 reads TGTGCCAGCAGTTACTCGATGAGGACCAGCTCCTACAATGAGCAGTTCTTC.

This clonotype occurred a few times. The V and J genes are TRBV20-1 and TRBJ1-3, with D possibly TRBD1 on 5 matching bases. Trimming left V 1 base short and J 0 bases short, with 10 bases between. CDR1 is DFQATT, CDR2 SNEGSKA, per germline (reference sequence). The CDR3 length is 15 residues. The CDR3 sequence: CSARGARDSGNTIYF. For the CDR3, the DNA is TGCAGTGCTAGAGGGGCCAGGGACTCTGGAAACACCATATATTTT.

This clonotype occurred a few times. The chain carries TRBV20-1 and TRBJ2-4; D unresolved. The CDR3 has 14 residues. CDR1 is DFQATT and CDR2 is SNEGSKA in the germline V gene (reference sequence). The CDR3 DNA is TGCACCGCCCCGGCCGCCCTGGCCAAAAACATTCAGTACTTC. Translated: CTAPAALAKNIQYF.

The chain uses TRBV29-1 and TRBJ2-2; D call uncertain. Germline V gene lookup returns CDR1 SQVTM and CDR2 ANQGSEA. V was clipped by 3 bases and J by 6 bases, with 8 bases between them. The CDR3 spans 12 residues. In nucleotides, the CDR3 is TGCAGCGTTGAGACCGGGCCCGGGGAGCTGTTTTTT. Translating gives CSVETGPGELFF.

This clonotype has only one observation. The CDR3 region has the DNA TGCGCCAGCACCTATGGACTAGTCGGTGGAGATACGCAGTATTTT. It encodes CASTYGLVGGDTQYF. This chain links TRBV5-1 with TRBJ2-3; TRBD2 aligns across 7 bases. Germline V gives CDR1 SGHRS, CDR2 YFSETQ. V gave up 6 bases and J gave up 5 bases; unmatched junction bases: 12. The CDR3 extends over 15 amino acids.